The following is a T cell receptor (beta chain) sequence with its context. The antigen is unknown. Relative to the germline gene, one junction end is altered; a read error may explain this. PBMCs were obtained from approximately 10 ml fresh peripheral blood. Researchers amplified the TCR beta CDR3 regions from RNA transcripts. The primer set for the first-round RT-PCR of the TCR CDR3 was HTBI. One entry per CDR3 protein results from TCRdb running MiXCR on the multiplex PCR reads. In the table there are hundreds of thousands of distinct CDR3 sequences, 14% of which are singletons. This sample was taken from a study of T cells in Graves' hyperthyroidism and ophthalmopathy. Study outcomes and limitations: Blood also showed most of the thyroid clonotypes that were expanded above 0.001.

CDR3 length equals 11 residues. CDR1 MDHEN and CDR2 SYDVKM come from the germline V gene. Sequencing input: blood. This rearrangement joins TRBV28 to TRBJ2-1, with no clear D. This clonotype originated in a woman in her forties or fifties with Graves' ophthalmopathy. For the CDR3, the DNA is TGTGCCAGCAGTTTTGTCCATGAGCAGATCTTC. Translated: CASSFVHEQIF.